The rows below give T cell receptor beta chains drawn from one sample of a study of blood T cells in healthy people across ages. TCRdb fed the 5' RACE reads into MiXCR, producing one record per CDR3 protein. The repertoire holds roughly 1.5 million distinct CDR3 sequences, with approximately 39% as singletons. Sequencing was done on a sample of blood. The receptors were gathered from a woman in her late teens or twenties in good health. Each CDR3 is given with its conserved first and last residue. The D gene is left open where the match is weak. Some rows have no size entry. The others give once, few or many, or a class for an expanded clone.

j_gene	abundance	d_gene	v_gene	CDR3nt	CDR3aa
TRBJ2-7	few	-	TRBV10-3	TGTGCCATCAATCGGGGGAACTCCTACGAGCAGTACTTC	CAINRGNSYEQYF
TRBJ1-5	-	TRBD1	TRBV12-3/TRBV12-4	TGTGCCAGCAGGCCCCGGACAGGGAATCAGCCCCAGCATTTT	CASRPRTGNQPQHF
TRBJ1-5	once	-	TRBV7-9	TGTGCCAGCAGCCCGGAGCTAGGGTATCAGCCCCAGCATTTT	CASSPELGYQPQHF
TRBJ1-4	-	-	TRBV20-1	TGCAGTGCTAGAGCCACTGGCGGTGAAAAACTGTTTTTT	CSARATGGEKLFF
TRBJ2-3	-	TRBD2	TRBV4-3	TGCGCCAGCAGCCAAGAAGTGGGGGTTCTGGGGCTAGCGGAAAACACAGATACGCAGTATTTT	CASSQEVGVLGLAENTDTQYF
TRBJ2-7	few	-	TRBV29-1	TGCAGCGTTGAAGAGGACATCTCCTACGAGCAGTACTTC	CSVEEDISYEQYF
TRBJ1-2	few	-	TRBV20-1	TGCAGTGCTAGAGAGGGGGAGGACTATGGCTACACCTTC	CSAREGEDYGYTF
TRBJ2-5	-	-	TRBV3-1	TGTGCCAGCACCGGACGTAACCAAGAGACCCAGTACTTC	CASTGRNQETQYF
TRBJ2-7	few	-	TRBV20-1	TGCAGTGCTAGCAAGGGGGTCAATTACCCCTACGAGCAGTACTTC	CSASKGVNYPYEQYF
TRBJ2-1	few	TRBD1	TRBV6-5	TGTGCCAGCAGTCTTCCGGGACAGGGGCCGAAGTTCTTC	CASSLPGQGPKFF
TRBJ2-1	few	TRBD2	TRBV20-1	TGCAGTGCTAGAGATCCTAGCGGGTTTTACAATGAGCAGTTCTTC	CSARDPSGFYNEQFF
TRBJ2-7	few	TRBD2	TRBV28	TGTGCCAGCAGTCCCCAAACTAGCGGGCCGTCCTACGAGCAGTACTTC	CASSPQTSGPSYEQYF
TRBJ1-5	-	-	TRBV4-3	TGCGCCAGCAGCCAAGATAGGGGGGGAGTCAGCAATCAGCCCCAGCATTTT	CASSQDRGGVSNQPQHF
TRBJ2-3	few	-	TRBV2	TGTGCCGGCTGCGTGTCCCAAAGCACAGATACGCAGTATTTT	CAGCVSQSTDTQYF
TRBJ1-1	-	TRBD1	TRBV5-1	TGCGCCAGCAGCTTGGAGCCACAGGGGACGGGCACTGAAGCTTTCTTT	CASSLEPQGTGTEAFF
TRBJ2-1	-	-	TRBV20-1	TGCAGTGCTTCAGCTGGCGCCAGACCTACCTACAATGAGCAGTTCTTC	CSASAGARPTYNEQFF
TRBJ2-2	-	-	TRBV7-7	TGTGCTAGCAGCTTAACCGGGACTCCGGTTACCGGGGAGCTGTTTTTT	CASSLTGTPVTGELFF
TRBJ2-1	-	TRBD1	TRBV11-2	TGTGCCAGCAGCTTAGATAACTTGGACAGGCTCTACAATGAGCAGTTCTTC	CASSLDNLDRLYNEQFF
TRBJ2-7	-	-	TRBV20-1	TGCAGTGCTAGAACTAACCCCTACGAGCAGTACTTC	CSARTNPYEQYF
TRBJ1-2	few	-	TRBV9	TGTGCCAGTAGCGTAGATCCGGCATTGGGCTATGGCTACACCTTC	CASSVDPALGYGYTF
TRBJ1-6	few	-	TRBV6-6	TGTGCCAGCAGATCCAGGGATTTCGATAATTCACCCCTCCACTTT	CASRSRDFDNSPLHF
TRBJ2-3	-	TRBD1	TRBV12-3/TRBV12-4	TGTGCCAGCAGTGAAAGGACAGGGCGCGCAGATACGCAGTATTTT	CASSERTGRADTQYF
TRBJ1-2	few	TRBD1	TRBV9	TGTGCCAGCAGCCCAGGGGGCCTTCACTATGGCTACACCTTC	CASSPGGLHYGYTF
TRBJ1-5	-	-	TRBV20-1	TGCAGTGCCAGCCGGGACGCCAATCAGCCCCAGCATTTT	CSASRDANQPQHF
TRBJ1-1	few	-	TRBV21-1	TGTGCCAGCAGACCCCCGGGGGTAGGGCTTAACACTGAAGCTTTCTTT	CASRPPGVGLNTEAFF
TRBJ2-7	few	-	TRBV29-1	TGCAGCGTCCACCGGGACGCCAGATCCGAGCAGTACTTC	CSVHRDARSEQYF
TRBJ2-6	-	TRBD1	TRBV7-2	TGTGCCAGCAACCAACAGGGGACGGCTGGGGCCAACGTCCTGACTTTC	CASNQQGTAGANVLTF
TRBJ2-7	many	-	TRBV2	TGTGCCAGCAGTAACGACAGGTACGAGCAGTACTTC	CASSNDRYEQYF
TRBJ2-1	few	TRBD1	TRBV28	TGTGCCAGCAGTTCACACGGGACAGGGAGCTCCTACAATGAGCAGTTCTTC	CASSSHGTGSSYNEQFF
TRBJ2-2	once	TRBD2	TRBV10-3	TGTGCCACCGGGACTAGCGGGGAGGTCACCGGGGAGCTGTTTTTT	CATGTSGEVTGELFF
TRBJ2-3	-	-	TRBV5-1	TGCGCCAGCAGCTTACTGGAGCTCGGCACAGGTACGCAGTATTTT	CASSLLELGTGTQYF
TRBJ2-1	few	TRBD2	TRBV11-2	TGTGCCAGCAGCCCGATGCTAGCGGGAGTTGATGAGCAGTTCTTC	CASSPMLAGVDEQFF
TRBJ2-1	-	TRBD2	TRBV6-6	TGTGCCAGCAGTTACTCGATCAAAAGCGGGGGTGAGCAGTTCTTC	CASSYSIKSGGEQFF
TRBJ2-7	few	TRBD2	TRBV29-1	TGCAGCGCGACGGACGGGAGGAGAAACGAGCAGTACTTC	CSATDGRRNEQYF
TRBJ2-2	many	-	TRBV3-1	TGTGCCAGCAGCCCTAGACTGGTAACGACCGGGGAGCTGTTTTTT	CASSPRLVTTGELFF
TRBJ1-2	once	-	TRBV5-6	TGTGCCAGCAGCTTGTCGACTGGGCTTTACTATGGCTACACCTTC	CASSLSTGLYYGYTF
TRBJ2-7	-	-	TRBV7-2	TGTGACAGCAGCTGGGACAACTACAATGAGCAGTACTTC	CDSSWDNYNEQYF
TRBJ2-1	few	-	TRBV4-1	TGCGCCAGCAGCCAAGATTTCGGGGACTTACCTGAGCAGTTCTTC	CASSQDFGDLPEQFF
TRBJ2-7	few	-	TRBV13	TGTGCCAGCAGCTTAGAGATGGGGACCAACTACGAGCAGTACTTC	CASSLEMGTNYEQYF
TRBJ2-5	many	-	TRBV20-1	TGCAGTGCTAGAGATAGTCAAGAGACCCAGTACTTC	CSARDSQETQYF
TRBJ1-2	once	-	TRBV25-1	TGTGCCAGCAGTGAACTGGCAGCCCGTATTAACTATGGCTACACCTTC	CASSELAARINYGYTF
TRBJ1-1	few	-	TRBV4-3	TGCGCCAGCAGCCAAGATCTCCCCAGTGCTGAAGCTTTCTTT	CASSQDLPSAEAFF
TRBJ2-3	-	TRBD1	TRBV27	TGTGCCAGCAGTCGGACAGGGGGTGAGGCTAGCACAGATACGCAGTATTTT	CASSRTGGEASTDTQYF
TRBJ1-5	-	-	TRBV4-1	TGCGCCAGCAGCCAAGTTACAGGGTACAATCAGCCCCAGCATTTT	CASSQVTGYNQPQHF
TRBJ1-1	few	-	TRBV20-1	TGCAGTGCCGGAGGGGGGGGAGACACTGAAGCTTTCTTT	CSAGGGGDTEAFF
TRBJ2-4	few	-	TRBV2	TGTGCCAGCAGTTGGGACATTCAGTACTTC	CASSWDIQYF
TRBJ1-5	few	TRBD1	TRBV7-9	TGTGCCAGCAGCTTAGCAGGGACAGGGGACCAGCCCCAGCATTTT	CASSLAGTGDQPQHF
TRBJ2-3	many	-	TRBV7-2	TGTGCCAGCAGCTTACCCGGGGTAGATACGCAGTATTTT	CASSLPGVDTQYF
TRBJ2-7	-	TRBD1	TRBV5-6	TGTGCCAGTACCAGGGACAGGGTCGAGCAGTACTTC	CASTRDRVEQYF
TRBJ2-7	few	-	TRBV12-3/TRBV12-4	TGTGCCAGCAGTTTAGGCGGGTCGCGCTCCTACGAGCAGTACTTC	CASSLGGSRSYEQYF
TRBJ2-1	-	-	TRBV19	TGTGCCAGTACCCGAACCACCAGCGGATACAATGAGCAGTTCTTC	CASTRTTSGYNEQFF
TRBJ2-1	-	-	TRBV12-3/TRBV12-4	TGTGCCAGCAGTTTAGAGGACGTCATCTCCTACGAGCAGTTCTTC	CASSLEDVISYEQFF
TRBJ1-2	-	TRBD1	TRBV4-2	TGTGCCAGCAGCTATCGGACAGGGTATGGCTACACCTTC	CASSYRTGYGYTF
TRBJ2-3	-	TRBD2	TRBV6-6	TGTGCCAGCAGCCCCCTTAGCGGGGGGTTCACAGATACGCAGTATTTT	CASSPLSGGFTDTQYF
TRBJ1-1	-	-	TRBV11-2	TGTGCCAGCAGCTCTGGGGTCTCTGAAGCTTTCTTT	CASSSGVSEAFF
TRBJ2-4	-	-	TRBV20-1	TGCAGTGGCGGGTCGTCGTACTTC	CSGGSSYF
TRBJ2-1	-	-	TRBV5-1	TGCGCCAGCAGCATGGACTCCTTCTCCAAATACAATGAGCAGTTCTTC	CASSMDSFSKYNEQFF
TRBJ2-5	-	-	TRBV7-6	TGTGCCAGCAGCAGCGGTTTACACAAAGAGACCCAGTACTTC	CASSSGLHKETQYF
TRBJ1-1	-	-	TRBV5-1	TGCGCCAGCAGCTTCAGGGCCGCTACGAACACTGAAGCTTTCTTT	CASSFRAATNTEAFF